This TCR beta chain stems from a study of regulatory T cells in long-lasting Graves disease. General observations from the study: Blood alone, not thyroid tissue, was studied.

As to time point: newly diagnosed GD, antithyroid drugs for less than 3 months. RNA isolated from PBMCs was used to make the TCR library. Patients with Graves' disease were diagnosed by American Thyroid Association guidelines. Germline loops: CDR1 SGHTA, CDR2 FQGTGA. Trimming cost V 5 bases and J 3 bases, with 10 bases left between them. CDR3 length: 14 residues. Through Arm-PCR of CDR3 regions and iRepertoire HTBI primers, TCR beta libraries were built. TCRdb analysed the multiplex PCR reads with MiXCR anew, one entry per CDR3 protein. Among a few hundred thousand distinct CDR3 sequences listed, about 19% were seen once. This clonotype was seen many times. Its specificity is not known.

The receptor was derived from a female donor with Graves disease. The chain uses TRBV7-3 and TRBJ2-2; D is ambiguous. Sample: peripheral blood mononuclear cells (PBMCs), taken at new diagnosis, from a patient treated with antithyroid drugs. The CDR3 DNA reads as TGTGCCAGCAGCCCCGGGCCCTACACCGGGGAGCTGTTTTTT. Translating gives CASSPGPYTGELFF.